This T cell receptor (beta chain) was sequenced in a study of T cells in Graves' hyperthyroidism and ophthalmopathy (dated by TCRdb to 2018 to 2020). Notes on the research overall: Peripheral blood was sampled at the time of initial diagnosis, prior to any treatment. Prospective prediction of ophthalmopathy was tested in an independent validation cohort consisting of 18 hyperthyroidism patients and approximately 16 patients who later progressed to ophthalmopathy. In about 6 Graves' hyperthyroidism patients, the study also compared T-cell repertoires from thyroid tissue with T-cell repertoires from blood. The paper describes TCR Vbeta CDR3 sequencing of 120 to 150 peripheral blood samples, made up of 43 ophthalmopathy patients, 70 to 75 hyperthyroidism patients and about 17 progressor patients. To identify distinguishing TCR V-J signatures, a discovery cohort of around 100 patients was used, comprising 43 with Graves' ophthalmopathy and roughly 60 with stable Graves' hyperthyroidism. After sampling, hyperthyroidism patients received methimazole starting at 30 mg daily, and ophthalmopathy patients received high-dose intravenous methylprednisolone. The 95 to 100 discovery patients were divided at random into training and test sets in a 7:3 ratio. Findings and caveats that apply to the study as a whole: Sample size was not statistically predetermined, and blinding of investigators to group allocation was not performed. Most expanded thyroid clonotypes (frequency above 0.001) were also detected in blood, suggesting blood repertoires may reflect thyroid immune responses. A 13 V-J signature model separated ophthalmopathy from stable hyperthyroidism, with just over 85% sensitivity and roughly 81% specificity in cross-validation and 80%/75% in testing. In validation, progression to ophthalmopathy was predicted by the model with 65% to 71% sensitivity and roughly 76% specificity, a median of about 6.8 months before onset.

The TCR beta CDR3 regions were amplified from the RNA transcripts. For the first round of RT-PCR on the TCR CDR3, the HTBI primer set was used together with the Qiagen OneStep RT-PCR kit. A second multiplex PCR round built the libraries, followed by size selection and purification. Sequencing of the libraries was done on an Illumina HiSeq2000 using paired-end 100 bp reads. The authors' pipeline ran thus. SOAPnuke was used to process the raw data, throwing out any read that contained adapters or uncalled bases, had a mean Phred below 15, or lacked an exact constant-primer or identifier match. High-quality paired reads were merged using COPE v1.2.5, and each unique nucleotide sequence was defined as a clonotype. MiTCR v1.1 was used to align clonotypes to the IMGT TRBV, TRBD and TRBJ reference segments. Only V-J combinations with frequency above 0.0001, covering approximately 99% of repertoires, were analysed. A TCS score was defined as the ratio of F50 (clonal expansion) to E x V (chaos), with BLOSUM62-based TCRdist applied between CDR3 peptides within each V-J. Welch's t-statistics and random forest reduced approximately 520 V-J features to 10 to 15, which were used in a naive Bayes classifier (R e1071). TCRdb's own reprocessing of the public reads used fastp at Q25 and MiXCR and kept productive beta chains. Rows with one shared CDR3 protein collapse into an entry with the most common genes and DNA. TCRdb's processing, not the authors', yielded these V and J calls. The sample table contains approximately 590,000 distinct CDR3 sequences; only one count was recorded for 15% to 18% of them. The ten largest clones add up to about 7% of the sample.

This clonotype appeared many times. Its antigen is not yet known. No qualities accompany the bases; no much larger clone lies one base away. Graves' hyperthyroidism was defined as stable when no progression to ophthalmopathy occurred over 18 months of follow-up. Hyperthyroidism patients were newly diagnosed, with disease duration under 2 months, and aged 18 to 65 years. Exclusion was applied to patients with uncontrolled infections, other autoimmune diseases, pregnancy or lactation. Diagnoses relied on clinical symptoms, serum thyroxine and TRAb, thyroid ultrasound and orbital computed tomography. Ficoll-Paque density gradient centrifugation was used to isolate PBMCs from around 10 ml of fresh peripheral blood. Total RNA was extracted with Trizol reagent, and quality was checked on an Agilent 2100 Bioanalyzer. The TCR comes from a woman in her 30s with Graves' hyperthyroidism. What was sequenced was blood.

Read as DNA, the sequence is TGCAGTGCTCCCGCCACTAGCGGAGGAGTTACCGGGGAGCTGTTTTTT. Translated, this gives CSAPATSGGVTGELFF. This receptor chain uses TRBV20-1 and TRBJ2-2; TRBD2 agrees with 8 junctional bases. Its CDR3 holds 16 amino acids, cysteine through phenylalanine. This entry keeps only the CDR3 DNA: 48 bases, framed from base 1. Per the germline V gene (reference sequence), DFQATT is the CDR1 and SNEGSKA is the CDR2. Ends trimmed: V by 5 bases, J by 5 bases; bases unmatched to a gene: 13.